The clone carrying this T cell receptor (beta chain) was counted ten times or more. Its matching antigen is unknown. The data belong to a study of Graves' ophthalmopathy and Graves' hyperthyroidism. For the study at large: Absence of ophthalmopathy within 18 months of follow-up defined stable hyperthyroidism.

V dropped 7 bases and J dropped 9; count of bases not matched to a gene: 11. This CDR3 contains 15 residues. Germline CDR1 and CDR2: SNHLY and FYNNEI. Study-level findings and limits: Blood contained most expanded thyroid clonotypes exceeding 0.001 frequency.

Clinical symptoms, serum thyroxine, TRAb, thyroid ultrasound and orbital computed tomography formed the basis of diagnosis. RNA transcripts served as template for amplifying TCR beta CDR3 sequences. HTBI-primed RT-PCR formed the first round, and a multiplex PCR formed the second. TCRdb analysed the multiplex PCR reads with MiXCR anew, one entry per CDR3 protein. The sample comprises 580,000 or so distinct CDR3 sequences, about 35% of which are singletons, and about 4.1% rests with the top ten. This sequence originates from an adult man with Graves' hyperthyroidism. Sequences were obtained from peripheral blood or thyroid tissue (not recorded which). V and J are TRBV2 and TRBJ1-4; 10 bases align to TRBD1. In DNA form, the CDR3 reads TGTGCCAGCATCGCGATCGGGACAGGGGTAAAAAAACTGTTTTTT. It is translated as CASIAIGTGVKKLFF.